The present T cell receptor beta chain was sequenced within a study of human T cells and chemical hapten exposure. Study details: Patch testing placed 0.01% DPC on the upper back, with readings at 6 days.

Time point of the sample: pre-sensitization, week 0. Treatment defined: therapeutic diphenylcyclopropenone sensitization with weekly scalp DPC. Per the authors' pipeline: Samples had a median of 95,638 TCRs, ranging roughly 23,224 to 750,000. TCRdb itself ran the RACE reads through MiXCR, one entry per CDR3 protein. TCRdb, not the authors, supplied the V and J calls. This sample has roughly 100,000 distinct CDR3 sequences, with around 12% found just once. From germline, CDR1 is SGHAT and CDR2 FQNNGV. This CDR3 comprises 13 residues. V dropped 2 bases and J dropped 5 bases, with 9 bases sitting between them. Regarding the study as a whole: TCRs at a frequency above 1 in 1000 stayed unchanged with DPC sensitization. Significantly more large CDR3 similarity clusters arose among expanded TCRs than among controls.

In the case of this clonotype: What it binds is unknown.

The chain has TRBV11-2 and TRBJ2-5, with D hard to call. The clonotype was recovered from a woman in her forties or fifties with alopecia areata. Some clones in this sample may be carry-over from other donors' samples. The sample consisted of whole blood, taken in connection with sensitization to the hapten diphenylcyclopropenone (DPC). The CDR3 DNA reads TGTGCCAGCAGCTTACAGAGAAGGGAGACCCAGTACTTC. Translation: CASSLQRRETQYF.